This T cell receptor (beta chain) emerged from a study of T cell responses to AZD1222 COVID-19 vaccine. Study findings and constraints: Baseline seropositives among AZD1222 recipients totaled only six.

With regard to this clone: Antigen: not known.

The J segment lost 7 bases and the V segment lost 5 bases, leaving 4 bases of the junction unmatched. Germline V gives CDR1 SGHTA, CDR2 FQGNSA. The CDR3 totals 14 residues. Clones were read by immunoSEQ multiplex PCR, and TCRdb kept only the in-frame ones, dropping some. The data contain about 120,000 clones, approximately 86% of them singletons. Source: peripheral blood, taken 28 days after the second AZD1222 dose. The chain joins TRBV7-2 to TRBJ1-6; 8 nucleotides align to TRBD1. The clonotype comes from an adult who received the AZD1222 COVID-19 vaccine. The CDR3 DNA follows: TGTGCCAGCAGCCATGACAGGGGCAATTCACCCCTCCACTTT. Protein sequence: CASSHDRGNSPLHF.